The 28 T cell receptor beta chains below come from one sample, sequenced in a study of blood T cell repertoires in COVID-19. TCRdb's table, derived via immunoSEQ multiplex PCR, lists solely in-frame clones and lacks some. Counted here are some 39,000 clones, roughly 85% occurring once; the ten biggest clones make up 4.5% to 6.5%. Sequenced material: peripheral blood. These receptors came from a man between 40 and 49 years old with active COVID-19.

This clone occurred once. In DNA form, the CDR3 reads TGCGCCAGCAGTCAATGGGACAGGGGAGTGAATGGCTACACCTTC. Translation: CASSQWDRGVNGYTF. The chain recombines TRBV23-1 with TRBJ1-2, with 10 nucleotides matching TRBD1. TRBV23-1 is sorted into the ORF group, with uncertain function. The V gene end was trimmed by 1 base and the J gene end by 6 bases; junction bases not matched to a gene: 5. The CDR3 covers 15 residues.

As regards this clone: The identical CDR3 is also encoded by other nucleotide sequences in the sample. The rearrangement uses TRBV19 and TRBJ2-1; 7 bases align to TRBD2. V trimming: 3 bases; J trimming: 2 bases; junction bases outside the gene matches: 4. This CDR3 contains 15 residues. Germline-derived CDR1 and CDR2 are LNHDA and SQIVND (reference sequence). CDR3 nucleotide sequence: TGTGCCAGTAGTATCTCTAGCGGCGCCTACAATGAGCAGTTCTTC. This sequence encodes CASSISSGAYNEQFF.

This clone was counted only a few times. V usage is TRBV5-1 and J usage is TRBJ2-7; the D gene is possibly TRBD1 (6 bases). The CDR3 runs 14 residues. The germline V and J ends were trimmed by 2 bases and 3 bases, with 12 bases remaining between them. Germline-derived CDR1 and CDR2 are SGHRS and YFSETQ. This CDR3 reads CASSFRGGDYEQYF. DNA for the CDR3: TGCGCCAGCAGCTTCAGGGGTGGGGACTACGAGCAGTACTTC.

The chain combines TRBV19 with TRBJ2-3, with 12 bases lining up with TRBD2. The CDR3 totals 16 residues. Unmatched junction bases numbered 6, after V lost 5 bases and J lost 3 bases. Per the germline V gene, CDR1 is LNHDA and CDR2 is SQIVND (reference sequence). The DNA for the CDR3 is TGTGCCAGTAGTCTTCGGACTAGCGGGATAACAGATACGCAGTATTTT. Amino acid sequence: CASSLRTSGITDTQYF.

The chain joins TRBV7-8 to TRBJ2-7; D gene unclear. CDR3 length equals 14 residues. The germline V gene encodes CDR1 SGHVS and CDR2 FQNEAQ. Between the trimmed V and J ends, which lost 2 bases and 1 base, there was a span of 9 bases. CDR3 in amino acids: CASSLRPGSYEQYF. CDR3 DNA sequence: TGTGCCAGCAGCTTACGTCCCGGGTCCTACGAGCAGTACTTC.

Regarding this clone: Mismatch with germline at one junction end may stem from a read error. Other DNA sequences within the sample encode an identical CDR3. The rearrangement joins TRBV28 to TRBJ2-7; 7 positions agree with TRBD1. CDR1 is MDHEN, CDR2 SYDVKM, per germline. CDR3 length: 13 amino acids. CDR3 nucleotides: TGTGCCAGCAAGGGACAGCCGAGCTACGAGCAGTATTTC. The encoded protein is CASKGQPSYEQYF.

The chain links TRBV27 to TRBJ2-1, with D possibly TRBD1 on 5 matching bases. The germline gives CDR1 MNHEY, CDR2 SMNVEV (reference sequence). The CDR3 spans 15 residues. V dropped 2 bases and J dropped 7 bases, with 15 bases sitting between them. CDR3 bases: TGTGCCAGCAGTTTAGGGGCTCACCCCACAAATGAGCAGTTCTTC. Residues: CASSLGAHPTNEQFF.

The genes are TRBV21-1 and TRBJ1-5; the table's D call of TRBD1 was not tested on the DNA. TRBV21-1 is assigned pseudogene status. The CDR3 contains 16 residues. The CDR3, as DNA: TGTGCCAGCAGCGACGGACAGGGGGCGAACGGGCAGCCCCAGCATTTT. Its protein product is CASSDGQGANGQPQHF.

The CDR3 here is CAWSVQYGYTF. The CDR3 bases are TGTGCCTGGAGTGTACAATATGGCTACACCTTC. This chain links TRBV30 with TRBJ1-2; D is ambiguous. The V gene's germline CDR1 is GTSNPN and CDR2 SVGIG (reference sequence). The CDR3 covers 11 residues. Deletions cut 0 bases from V and 5 bases from J, with 4 bases between.

The V gene is TRBV28, the J gene TRBJ1-2; maybe TRBD1 (5 bases). The CDR3 spans 14 residues. V lost 6 bases and J lost 4, with 15 bases in between. Looked up from germline, CDR1 is MDHEN and CDR2 is SYDVKM. Here the CDR3 DNA reads TGTGCCAGCAGCACTCTGACAGAGATCTATGGCTACACCTTC. As protein: CASSTLTEIYGYTF.

CDR3 DNA: TGTGCCTGGAGTGTGGGCAGTATTAGGCAGTTCTTC. As protein: CAWSVGSIRQFF. V usage is TRBV30 and J usage is TRBJ2-1, with unresolved D. Trimming shortened V by 0 bases and J by 12 bases, and 12 bases separated the two germline ends. Per the germline V gene, CDR1 is GTSNPN and CDR2 is SVGIG (reference sequence). This CDR3 contains 12 residues. The complete variable domain, with remaining parts taken from reference TRBV30 and TRBJ2-1, reads SQTIHQWPATLVQPVGSPLSLECTVEGTSNPNLYWYRQAAGRGLQLLFYSVGIGQISSEVPQNLSASRPQDRQFILSSKKLLLSDSGFYLCAWSVGSIRQFFGPGTRLTVL.

The CDR3 DNA follows: TGCGCCAGCAGCCCATCGAGGAACAATGAGCAGTTCTTC. Translating gives CASSPSRNNEQFF. The rearrangement links TRBV4-1 to TRBJ2-1; no clear D. Trimming pared 4 bases from V and 5 bases from J, leaving 9 bases between. Germline CDR1 reads MGHRA; CDR2 reads YSYEKL. This CDR3 spans 13 amino acids.

The V gene is TRBV27, the J gene TRBJ1-1, with D unresolved. Germline V CDR1 and CDR2: MNHEY, SMNVEV (reference sequence). CDR3 length: 15 amino acids. Trimming stripped 5 bases from V and 0 bases from J, with 13 bases between. The CDR3 coding sequence is TGTGCCAGCAGTCCCCCCGGGAGTATGAACACTGAAGCTTTCTTT. This encodes CASSPPGSMNTEAFF.

The gene calls are TRBV5-5 and TRBJ2-3; 7 positions agree with TRBD2. With V trimmed by 2 bases and J by 6 bases, 3 bases remained unmatched. Looked up from germline, CDR1 is SGHKS and CDR2 is YYEKEE (reference sequence). This CDR3 region has 13 residues. CDR3 bases: TGTGCCAGCAGCTTCAGGGAGGGGGATACGCAGTATTTT. Protein: CASSFREGDTQYF.

The chain employs TRBV19 and TRBJ1-4; D gene ambiguous. The CDR3 runs 13 residues. Germline loops: CDR1 LNHDA, CDR2 SQIVND (reference sequence). V shed 5 bases and J shed 5 bases, with 9 bases lying between them. The CDR3, as DNA: TGTGCCAGTAGTCCCAGTGTAAATGAAAAACTGTTTTTT. This gives the protein CASSPSVNEKLFF.

The V gene is TRBV6-5, the J gene TRBJ1-1; D unclear. Germline CDR1 is MNHEY and CDR2 is SVGAGI. This CDR3 has 15 amino acids. V gave up 4 bases and J gave up 5 bases, with 17 bases separating them. The CDR3 bases are TGTGCCAGCAGTTTCATGGCCCTCGAGGGAACTGAAGCTTTCTTT. This codes for CASSFMALEGTEAFF.

The chain is built from TRBV20-1 and TRBJ2-7; TRBD1 agrees at 10 bases. With 3 bases clipped from V and 3 bases from J, the junction kept 2 bases outside the gene matches. CDR3 length: 13 residues. CDR1 is DFQATT, CDR2 SNEGSKA, per germline (reference sequence). In nucleotides, the CDR3 is TGCAGTGCTAGTTGGGACAGGGGCTACGAGCAGTACTTC. This translates into CSASWDRGYEQYF.

This clone appeared once. This chain joins TRBV18 and TRBJ2-1, with 9 bases that match TRBD1. Germline-derived CDR1 and CDR2 are KGHSH and LQKENI. V lost 0 bases to trimming and J lost 4 bases; unmatched junction nucleotides: 7. The CDR3 runs to 17 residues. The CDR3 nucleotides read TGTGCCAGCTCACCACCCCCGGGACAGGGTACTTACAATGAGCAGTTCTTC. This codes for CASSPPPGQGTYNEQFF.

CDR3 coding DNA: TGTGCCAGTCGGACTAGCGGGAGATACGAGCAGTACTTC. It translates to CASRTSGRYEQYF. This rearrangement joins TRBV19 to TRBJ2-7, with 13 bases aligning to TRBD2. Germline trimming cut 8 bases from V and 4 bases from J; bases unmatched to any gene: 2. The CDR3 is 13 residues long. CDR1 is LNHDA and CDR2 is SQIVND in the germline V gene (reference sequence).

This clone was seen once. The chain recombines TRBV28 with TRBJ1-6; maybe TRBD1 (5 bases). The length of the CDR3 is 16 residues. Trimming shortened V by 7 bases and J by 4 bases, and 17 bases separated the two germline ends. From germline, CDR1 is MDHEN and CDR2 SYDVKM. In nucleotides, the CDR3 is TGTGCCAGCACCGTGGGGAGGGGCCCGTATAATTCACCCCTCCACTTT. Translating gives CASTVGRGPYNSPLHF.

The gene calls are TRBV5-3 and TRBJ2-6; tentative D call: TRBD1 (6 bases). TRBV5-3 is an ORF; its function is uncertain. The V and J ends lost 4 bases and 0 bases respectively, with 14 bases between them. This CDR3 is 17 amino acids long. DNA for the CDR3: TGTGCCAGAAGCCCGTGGGACATTCTCTCTGGGGCCAACGTCCTGACTTTC. This sequence encodes CARSPWDILSGANVLTF.

V gene TRBV29-1 combines with J gene TRBJ1-1; perhaps TRBD1 as D (5 bases). V lost 1 base and J 4 bases, leaving 10 bases between the germline ends. Germline CDR1 is SQVTM and CDR2 is ANQGSEA. The CDR3 runs to 13 residues. The CDR3 is CSVEADGGTEAFF. CDR3 nucleotide sequence: TGCAGCGTTGAAGCCGACGGGGGCACTGAAGCTTTCTTT.

The CDR3 DNA reads TGTGCCAGTAGTATGGGAGGGGACTATGGCTACACCTTC. Amino acids: CASSMGGDYGYTF. V and J are TRBV19 and TRBJ1-2, with D perhaps TRBD1 (5 bases). The CDR3 is 13 residues long. CDR1 and CDR2 (germline): LNHDA, SQIVND (reference sequence). V lost 3 bases and J 3 bases, leaving 8 bases between the germline ends.

The chain combines TRBV2 with TRBJ1-1; no firm D call. V was cut by 10 bases and J by 4 bases, with 10 bases left in between. The CDR3 consists of 11 residues. Per germline, CDR1 SNHLY and CDR2 FYNNEI. CDR3 region: CATQEATEAFF. The CDR3 DNA sequence: TGTGCCACTCAGGAGGCCACTGAAGCTTTCTTT.

V is TRBV5-1 and J is TRBJ2-1, with 8 bases aligning to TRBD1. The germline V gene encodes CDR1 SGHRS and CDR2 YFSETQ. This CDR3 contains 15 residues. J lost 7 bases, V lost 1 base, and 7 bases had no gene match. In nucleotides, the CDR3 is TGCGCCAGCAGCTTGCTAGGACAGGGTGGTAATGAGCAGTTCTTC. Translating gives CASSLLGQGGNEQFF.

V usage is TRBV5-5 and J usage is TRBJ1-4, with D tentatively TRBD1 (6 bases). Looked up from germline, CDR1 is SGHKS and CDR2 is YYEKEE (reference sequence). With 4 bases removed from V and 10 bases from J, the gap between germline ends came to 17 bases. The CDR3 is 14 amino acids. As DNA, the CDR3 is TGTGCCAGCAGCCCCGGACAGTATGAGGGAAAACTGTTTTTT. Translation: CASSPGQYEGKLFF.

The chain joins TRBV18 to TRBJ2-4, with 7 bases fitting TRBD2. The CDR3 extends over 16 amino acids. Germline V gene lookup returns CDR1 KGHSH and CDR2 LQKENI. V lost 1 base to trimming and J lost 0 bases; unmatched junction nucleotides: 3. The CDR3 spells CASSPRAGLAKNIQYF. As DNA, the CDR3 is TGTGCCAGCTCACCACGAGCGGGGCTAGCCAAAAACATTCAGTACTTC. Looking up the rest from reference TRBV18 and TRBJ2-4 gives the full variable domain: NAGVMQNPRHLVRRRGQEARLRCSPMKGHSHVYWYRQLPEEGLKFMVYLQKENIIDESGMPKERFSAEFPKEGPSILRIQQVVRGDSAAYFCASSPRAGLAKNIQYFGAGTRLSVL.

The chain carries TRBV9 and TRBJ1-4; 7 nucleotides line up with TRBD1. The CDR3 runs 15 residues. Unmatched junction bases numbered 9, after V lost 0 bases and J lost 10 bases. Germline V gene data show CDR1 as SGDLS and CDR2 as YYNGEE. The CDR3 region is CASSVDEGALGKLFF. In nucleotides, the CDR3 is TGTGCCAGCAGCGTAGACGAGGGGGCTCTTGGAAAACTGTTTTTT.